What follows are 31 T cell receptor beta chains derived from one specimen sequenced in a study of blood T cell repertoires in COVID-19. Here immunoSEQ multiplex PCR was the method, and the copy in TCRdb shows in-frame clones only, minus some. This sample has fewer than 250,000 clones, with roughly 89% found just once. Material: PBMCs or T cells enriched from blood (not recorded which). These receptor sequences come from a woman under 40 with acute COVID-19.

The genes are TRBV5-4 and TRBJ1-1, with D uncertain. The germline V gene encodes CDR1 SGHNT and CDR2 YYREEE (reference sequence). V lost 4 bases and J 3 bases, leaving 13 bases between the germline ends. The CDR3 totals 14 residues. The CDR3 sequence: CASSPPRQHTEAFF. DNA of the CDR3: TGTGCCAGCAGCCCTCCTAGGCAGCACACTGAAGCTTTCTTT. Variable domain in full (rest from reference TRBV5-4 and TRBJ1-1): ETGVTQSPTHLIKTRGQQVTLRCSSQSGHNTVSWYQQALGQGPQFIFQYYREEENGRGNFPPRFSGLQFPNYSSELNVNALELDDSALYLCASSPPRQHTEAFFGQGTRLTVV.

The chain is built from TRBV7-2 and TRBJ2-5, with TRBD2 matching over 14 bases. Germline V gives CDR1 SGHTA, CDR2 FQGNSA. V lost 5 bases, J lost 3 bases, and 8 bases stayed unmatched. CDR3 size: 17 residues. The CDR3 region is CASSTGTSGGGKETQYF. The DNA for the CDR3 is TGTGCCAGCAGCACTGGGACTAGCGGGGGAGGAAAAGAGACCCAGTACTTC.

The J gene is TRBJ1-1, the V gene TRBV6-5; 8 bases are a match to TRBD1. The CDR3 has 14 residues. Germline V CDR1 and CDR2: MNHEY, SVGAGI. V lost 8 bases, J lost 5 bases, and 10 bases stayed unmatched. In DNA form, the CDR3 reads TGTGCCAGCGCCAAGGGGACAGGCTCAACTGAAGCTTTCTTT. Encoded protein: CASAKGTGSTEAFF.

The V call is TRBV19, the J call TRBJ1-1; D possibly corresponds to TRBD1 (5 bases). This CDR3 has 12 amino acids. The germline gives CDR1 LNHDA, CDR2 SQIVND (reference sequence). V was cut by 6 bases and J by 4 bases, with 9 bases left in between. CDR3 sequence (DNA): TGTGCCAGTAGGGGGACTGGCACTGAAGCTTTCTTT. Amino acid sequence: CASRGTGTEAFF.

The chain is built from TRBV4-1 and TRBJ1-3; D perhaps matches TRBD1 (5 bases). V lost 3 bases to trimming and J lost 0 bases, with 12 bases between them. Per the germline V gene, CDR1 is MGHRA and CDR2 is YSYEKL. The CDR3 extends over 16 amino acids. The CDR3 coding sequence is TGCGCCAGCAGCCACCCACAGGTAGACTCTGGAAACACCATATATTTT. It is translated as CASSHPQVDSGNTIYF.

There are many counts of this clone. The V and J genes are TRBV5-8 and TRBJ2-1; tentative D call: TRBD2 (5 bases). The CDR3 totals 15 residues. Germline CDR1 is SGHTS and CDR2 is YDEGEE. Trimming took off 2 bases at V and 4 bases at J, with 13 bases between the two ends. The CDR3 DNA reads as TGTGCCAGCAGCTTAGGAGGAGCGAGTTACAATGAGCAGTTCTTC. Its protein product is CASSLGGASYNEQFF.

In nucleotides, the CDR3 is TGCGCCAGCAGCCAATATCCGGGGTCGGAGGACATTCAGTACTTC. This encodes CASSQYPGSEDIQYF. The chain is built from TRBV4-1 and TRBJ2-4, with D possibly matching TRBD2 (5 bases). The V gene's germline CDR1 is MGHRA and CDR2 YSYEKL. V was clipped by 2 bases and J by 8 bases, with 16 bases between them. The CDR3 is 15 amino acids.

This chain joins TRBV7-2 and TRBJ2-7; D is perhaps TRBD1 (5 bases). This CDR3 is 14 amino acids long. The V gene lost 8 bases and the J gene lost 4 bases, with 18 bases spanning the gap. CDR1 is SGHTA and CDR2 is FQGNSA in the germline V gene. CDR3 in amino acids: CASGMGLRTYEQYF. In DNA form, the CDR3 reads TGTGCCAGCGGGATGGGGCTACGCACTTACGAGCAGTACTTC.

CDR3 region: CASSPAGGAGKNIQYF. In nucleotides, the CDR3 is TGTGCCAGCAGCCCCGCGGGGGGAGCGGGCAAAAACATTCAGTACTTC. The chain employs TRBV9 and TRBJ2-4; 8 nucleotides align to TRBD2. Germline V gene data show CDR1 as SGDLS and CDR2 as YYNGEE. CDR3 length: 16 residues. The trim removed 4 bases at V and 3 bases at J, leaving 9 bases unmatched.

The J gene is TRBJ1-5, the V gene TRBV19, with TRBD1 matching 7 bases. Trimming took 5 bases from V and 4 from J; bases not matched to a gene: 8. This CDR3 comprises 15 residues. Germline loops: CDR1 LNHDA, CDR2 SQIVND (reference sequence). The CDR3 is CASSDQGVGNQPQHF. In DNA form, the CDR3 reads TGTGCCAGTAGTGACCAGGGGGTAGGAAATCAGCCCCAGCATTTT.

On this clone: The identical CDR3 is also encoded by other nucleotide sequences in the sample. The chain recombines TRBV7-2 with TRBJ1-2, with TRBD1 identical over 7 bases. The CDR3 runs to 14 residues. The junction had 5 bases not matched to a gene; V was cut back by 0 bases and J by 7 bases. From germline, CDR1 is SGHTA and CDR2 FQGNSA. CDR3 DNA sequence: TGTGCCAGCAGCTTAGCGGAGGGGGCGGGTGGCTACACCTTC. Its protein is CASSLAEGAGGYTF.

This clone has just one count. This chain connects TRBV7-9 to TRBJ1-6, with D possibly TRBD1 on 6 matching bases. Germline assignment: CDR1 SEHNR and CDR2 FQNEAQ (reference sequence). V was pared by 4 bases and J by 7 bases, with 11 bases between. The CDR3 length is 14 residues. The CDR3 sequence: CASSSTGLNSPLHF. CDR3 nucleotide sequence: TGTGCCAGCAGCTCAACAGGGTTGAATTCACCCCTCCACTTT.

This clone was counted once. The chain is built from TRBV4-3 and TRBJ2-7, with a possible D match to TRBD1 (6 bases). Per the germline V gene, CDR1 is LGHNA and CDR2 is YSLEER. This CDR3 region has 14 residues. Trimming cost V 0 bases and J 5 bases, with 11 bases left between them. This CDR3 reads CASSQDTGSNEQYF. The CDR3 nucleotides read TGCGCCAGCAGCCAAGATACAGGGTCCAACGAGCAGTACTTC.

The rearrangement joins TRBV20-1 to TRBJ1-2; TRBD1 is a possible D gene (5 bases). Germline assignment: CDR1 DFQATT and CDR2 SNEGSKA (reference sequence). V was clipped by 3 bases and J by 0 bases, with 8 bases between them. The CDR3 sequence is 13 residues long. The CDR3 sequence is CSASLRANYGYTF. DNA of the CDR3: TGCAGTGCTAGTCTCAGGGCTAACTATGGCTACACCTTC.

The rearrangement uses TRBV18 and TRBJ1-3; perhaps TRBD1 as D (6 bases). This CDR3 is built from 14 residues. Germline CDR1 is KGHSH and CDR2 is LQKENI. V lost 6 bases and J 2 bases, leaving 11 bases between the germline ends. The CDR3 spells CASSSGQTGNTIYF. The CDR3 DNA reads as TGTGCCAGCTCGTCTGGACAGACTGGAAACACCATATATTTT.

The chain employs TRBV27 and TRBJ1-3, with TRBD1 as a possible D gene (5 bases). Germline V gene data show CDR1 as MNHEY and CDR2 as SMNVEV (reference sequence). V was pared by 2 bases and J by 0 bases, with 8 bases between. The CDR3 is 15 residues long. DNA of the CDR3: TGTGCCAGCAGTTTACTGGGGGGCTCTGGAAACACCATATATTTT. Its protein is CASSLLGGSGNTIYF.

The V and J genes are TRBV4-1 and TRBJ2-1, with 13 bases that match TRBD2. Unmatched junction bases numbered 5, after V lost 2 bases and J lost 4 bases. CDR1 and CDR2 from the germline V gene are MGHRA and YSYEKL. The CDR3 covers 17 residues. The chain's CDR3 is CASSQYPGLAGYNEQFF. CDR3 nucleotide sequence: TGCGCCAGCAGCCAATATCCGGGACTAGCGGGGTACAATGAGCAGTTCTTC.

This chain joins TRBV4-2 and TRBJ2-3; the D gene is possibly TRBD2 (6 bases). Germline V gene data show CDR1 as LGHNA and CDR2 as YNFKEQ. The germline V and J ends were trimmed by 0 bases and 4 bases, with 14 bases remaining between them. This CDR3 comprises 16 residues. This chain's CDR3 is CASSQDGGLAPDTQYF. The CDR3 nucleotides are TGTGCCAGCAGCCAAGATGGGGGACTGGCCCCAGATACGCAGTATTTT.

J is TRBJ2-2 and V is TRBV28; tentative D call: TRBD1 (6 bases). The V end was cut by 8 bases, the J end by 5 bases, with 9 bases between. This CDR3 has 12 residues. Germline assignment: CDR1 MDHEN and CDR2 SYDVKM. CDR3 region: CASLGGTGELFF. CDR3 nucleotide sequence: TGTGCCAGCCTAGGGGGAACCGGGGAGCTGTTTTTT.

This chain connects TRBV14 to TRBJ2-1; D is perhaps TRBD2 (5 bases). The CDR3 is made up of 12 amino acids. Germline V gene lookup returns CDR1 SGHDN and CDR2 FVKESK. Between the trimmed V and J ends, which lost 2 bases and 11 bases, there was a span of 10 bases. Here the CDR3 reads CASSQLRTQQFF. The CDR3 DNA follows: TGTGCCAGCAGCCAATTAAGGACTCAGCAGTTCTTC. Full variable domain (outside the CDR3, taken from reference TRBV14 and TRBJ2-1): EAGVTQFPSHSVIEKGQTVTLRCDPISGHDNLYWYRRVMGKEIKFLLHFVKESKQDESGMPNNRFLAERTGGTYSTLKVQPAELEDSGVYFCASSQLRTQQFFGPGTRLTVL.

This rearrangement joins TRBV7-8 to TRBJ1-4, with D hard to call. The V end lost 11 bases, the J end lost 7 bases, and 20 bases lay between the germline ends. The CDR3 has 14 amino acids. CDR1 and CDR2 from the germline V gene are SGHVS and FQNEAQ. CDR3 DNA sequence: TGTGCCGTCTCCAGCGGGTCCCGGGGTGAAAAACTGTTTTTT. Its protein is CAVSSGSRGEKLFF.

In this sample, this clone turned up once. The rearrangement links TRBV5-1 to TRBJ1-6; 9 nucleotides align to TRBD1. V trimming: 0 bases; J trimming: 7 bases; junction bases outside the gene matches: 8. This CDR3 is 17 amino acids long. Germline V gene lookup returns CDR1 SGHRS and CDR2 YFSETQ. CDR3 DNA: TGCGCCAGCAGCTTGGACGGTCCGGACAGGGGCAATTCACCCCTCCACTTT. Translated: CASSLDGPDRGNSPLHF.

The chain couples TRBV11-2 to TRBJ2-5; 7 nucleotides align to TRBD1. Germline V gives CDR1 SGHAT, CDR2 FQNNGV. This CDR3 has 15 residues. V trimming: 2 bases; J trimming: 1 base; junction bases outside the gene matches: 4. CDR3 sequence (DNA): TGTGCCAGCAGCTTATCGACAGGGCTCCAAGAGACCCAGTACTTC. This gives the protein CASSLSTGLQETQYF.

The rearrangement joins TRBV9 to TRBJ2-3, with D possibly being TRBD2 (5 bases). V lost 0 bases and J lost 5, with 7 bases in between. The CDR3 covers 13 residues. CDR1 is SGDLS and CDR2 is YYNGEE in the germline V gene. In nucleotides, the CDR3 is TGTGCCAGCAGCGTAGGAGGGCAAGATACGCAGTATTTT. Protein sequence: CASSVGGQDTQYF. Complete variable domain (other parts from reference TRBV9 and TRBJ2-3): DSGVTQTPKHLITATGQRVTLRCSPRSGDLSVYWYQQSLDQGLQFLIQYYNGEERAKGNILERFSAQQFPDLHSELNLSSLELGDSALYFCASSVGGQDTQYFGPGTRLTVL.

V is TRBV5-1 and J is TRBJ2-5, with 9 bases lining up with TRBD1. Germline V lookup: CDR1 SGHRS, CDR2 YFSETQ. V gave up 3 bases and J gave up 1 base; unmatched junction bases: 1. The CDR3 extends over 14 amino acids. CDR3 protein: CASSSQGAQETQYF. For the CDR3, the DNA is TGCGCCAGCAGCTCACAGGGGGCCCAAGAGACCCAGTACTTC. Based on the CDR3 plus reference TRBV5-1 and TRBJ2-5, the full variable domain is KAGVTQTPRYLIKTRGQQVTLSCSPISGHRSVSWYQQTPGQGLQFLFEYFSETQRNKGNFPGRFSGRQFSNSRSEMNVSTLELGDSALYLCASSSQGAQETQYFGPGTRLLVL.

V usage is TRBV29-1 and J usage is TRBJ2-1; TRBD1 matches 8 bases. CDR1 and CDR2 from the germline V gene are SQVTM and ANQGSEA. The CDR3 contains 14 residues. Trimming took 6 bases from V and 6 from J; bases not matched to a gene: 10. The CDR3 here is CSVISWGQVNEQFF. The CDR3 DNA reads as TGCAGCGTAATATCCTGGGGACAGGTCAATGAGCAGTTCTTC.

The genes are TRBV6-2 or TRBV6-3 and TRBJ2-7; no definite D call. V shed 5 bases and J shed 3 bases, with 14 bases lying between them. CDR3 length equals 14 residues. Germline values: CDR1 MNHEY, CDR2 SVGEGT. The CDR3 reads CASSHPLRSYEQYF. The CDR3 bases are TGTGCCAGCAGTCACCCTCTGCGGAGCTACGAGCAGTACTTC.

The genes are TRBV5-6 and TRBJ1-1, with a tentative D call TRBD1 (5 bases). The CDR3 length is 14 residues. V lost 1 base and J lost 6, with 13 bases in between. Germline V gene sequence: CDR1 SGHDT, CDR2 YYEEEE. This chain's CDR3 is CASSLRGRGAEAFF. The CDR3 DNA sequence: TGTGCCAGCAGCTTGCGGGGTCGGGGGGCTGAAGCTTTCTTT. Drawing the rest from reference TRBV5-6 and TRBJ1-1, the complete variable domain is DAGVTQSPTHLIKTRGQQVTLRCSPKSGHDTVSWYQQALGQGPQFIFQYYEEEERQRGNFPDRFSGHQFPNYSSELNVNALLLGDSALYLCASSLRGRGAEAFFGQGTRLTVV.

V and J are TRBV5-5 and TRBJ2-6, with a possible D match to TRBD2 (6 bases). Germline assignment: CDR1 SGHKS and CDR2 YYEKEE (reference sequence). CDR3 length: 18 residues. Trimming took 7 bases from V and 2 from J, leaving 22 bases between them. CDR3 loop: CASRPPGMGRTGANVLTF. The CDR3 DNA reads TGTGCCAGCCGACCTCCAGGTATGGGGAGGACTGGGGCCAACGTCCTGACTTTC.

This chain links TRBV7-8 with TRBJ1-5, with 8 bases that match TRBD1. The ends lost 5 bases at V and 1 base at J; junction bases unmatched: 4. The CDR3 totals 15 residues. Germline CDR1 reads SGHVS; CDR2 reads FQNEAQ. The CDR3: CASSRGQGSNQPQHF. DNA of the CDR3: TGTGCCAGCAGCCGAGGACAGGGAAGCAATCAGCCCCAGCATTTT.

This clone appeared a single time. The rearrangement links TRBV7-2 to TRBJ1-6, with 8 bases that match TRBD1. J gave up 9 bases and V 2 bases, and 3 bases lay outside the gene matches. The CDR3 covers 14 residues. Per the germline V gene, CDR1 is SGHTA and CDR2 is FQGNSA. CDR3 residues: CASSLNRGISPLHF. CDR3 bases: TGTGCCAGCAGCTTAAACAGGGGGATTTCACCCCTCCACTTT.